This TCR beta chain originates from a study of cytomegalovirus exposure and HLA in healthy donors. Worth noting for this clone: The target antigen is unknown.

Germline trimming cut 3 bases from V and 8 bases from J; bases unmatched to any gene: 15. The length of the CDR3 is 17 residues. The germline CDR1 and CDR2 sequences are MRHNA and SNTAGT. Both 60 Vbeta primers and 13 Jbeta primers went into the PCR. Clones were sequenced by immunoSEQ multiplex PCR, and TCRdb holds only the in-frame ones, with some missing. Of about 110,000 clones listed, approximately 73% are singletons. Study observations and caveats: Previously analyzed data showed that most TCR beta V segments were productive at a frequency of about 87% or about 30%.

This receptor was taken from a man aged 40-49 years in good health and CMV-seronegative. The chain couples TRBV6-4 to TRBJ2-1; 8 bases are shared with TRBD1. The sample comprised PBMCs. CDR3 region: CASSEFPGQATVDEQFF. For the CDR3, the DNA is TGTGCCAGCAGTGAATTTCCGGGACAGGCGACTGTCGATGAGCAGTTCTTC.